These 30 T cell receptor beta chains share one sample of origin, sequenced in a study of beta chain features in type 1 diabetes. Study-level results: In all four CD4+ subsets, TCRB CDR3 length was significantly, moderately reduced in type 1 diabetes.

Expressed TCRB transcripts were sequenced, since all the RNA that had been isolated was reverse transcribed. Measured with immunoSEQ multiplex PCR; TCRdb has only the in-frame clones, and not every one. The sample shows 640,000 or so clones, 11% to 15% of them seen only once. The antigens these receptors bind are not known. The sequenced sample consisted of naive CD4+ T cells from blood. Source of these receptors: a man between 18 and 29 years old with type 1 diabetes.

This clone showed up just a few times. Since a much larger clone is just one base distant, this may be a read error. This sample also contains other DNA sequences that code for the same CDR3. The chain employs TRBV11-2 and TRBJ2-5, with D unresolved. The CDR3 is 11 amino acids. From germline, CDR1 is SGHAT and CDR2 FQNNGV. Trimming stripped 1 base from V and 4 bases from J, with 1 base between. CDR3 protein: CASSLAETQYF. For the CDR3, the DNA is TGTGCCAGCAGCTTAGCAGAGACCCAGTACTTC.

A few counts support this clone. CDR3 DNA: TGTGCCAGCAGCCATTCGCGGGACAGACCCTACGAGCAGTACTTC. As protein: CASSHSRDRPYEQYF. J is TRBJ2-7 and V is TRBV28; maybe TRBD1 (7 bases). This CDR3 has 15 residues. With 6 bases removed from V and 2 bases from J, the gap between germline ends came to 17 bases. Per the germline V gene, CDR1 is MDHEN and CDR2 is SYDVKM. The full variable domain, with the rest looked up from reference TRBV28 and TRBJ2-7, is DVKVTQSSRYLVKRTGEKVFLECVQDMDHENMFWYRQDPGLGLRLIYFSYDVKMKEKGDIPEGYSVSREKKERFSLILESASTNQTSMYLCASSHSRDRPYEQYFGPGTRLTVT.

The chain joins TRBV30 to TRBJ2-3; D not resolved. V was clipped by 0 bases and J by 6 bases, with 10 bases between them. The CDR3 is made up of 13 amino acids. The germline CDR1 and CDR2 sequences are GTSNPN and SVGIG (reference sequence). CDR3 residues: CAWSVVLGDTQYF. The CDR3 nucleotides read TGTGCCTGGAGTGTAGTGTTGGGGGATACGCAGTATTTT.

The genes are TRBV7-2 and TRBJ2-7; a possible D gene is TRBD2 (6 bases). The CDR3 runs to 13 residues. Germline V gene lookup returns CDR1 SGHTA and CDR2 FQGNSA. V was shortened by 8 bases and J by 5 bases, with 16 bases between the two germline ends. This chain's CDR3 is CASRHRGGDEQYF. DNA for the CDR3: TGTGCCAGCCGTCATAGGGGAGGCGACGAGCAGTACTTC.

Comments on this clone: The identical CDR3 is also encoded by other nucleotide sequences in the sample. The CDR3 sequence: CASSLQGAEETQYF. CDR3 sequence (DNA): TGCGCCAGCAGCTTGCAGGGGGCAGAGGAGACCCAGTACTTC. This chain connects TRBV5-1 to TRBJ2-5; 8 positions match TRBD1. This CDR3 has 14 residues. Trimming took 1 base from V and 5 from J; bases not matched to a gene: 4. CDR1 is SGHRS and CDR2 is YFSETQ in the germline V gene.

This clone was seen just once. The chain combines TRBV13 with TRBJ2-3, with D hard to call. The V gene lost 5 bases and the J gene lost 2 bases, with 11 bases spanning the gap. Germline CDR1 is PRHDT and CDR2 is FYEKMQ (reference sequence). This CDR3 is 14 amino acids long. The CDR3 DNA sequence: TGTGCCAGCAGCCGACCTTTAACCACAGATACGCAGTATTTT. Translating gives CASSRPLTTDTQYF.

V usage is TRBV4-3 and J usage is TRBJ2-6; 7 bases are shared with TRBD1. From germline, CDR1 is LGHNA and CDR2 YSLEER. CDR3 length: 17 residues. With V trimmed by 4 bases and J by 4 bases, 10 bases remained unmatched. The CDR3 DNA sequence: TGCGCCAGCAGCCCGGAGAAGGGGGCAAGAGGGGCCAACGTCCTGACTTTC. Protein: CASSPEKGARGANVLTF.

The genes are TRBV12-5 and TRBJ1-1, with 7 bases identical to TRBD1. V was pared by 4 bases and J by 7 bases, with 15 bases of the junction left unmatched. The CDR3 runs 16 residues. Germline assignment: CDR1 LGHNT and CDR2 FRNRAP. CDR3 residues: CASGSILTGLPGEAFF. Written as DNA, the CDR3 is TGTGCTAGTGGTTCCATCCTGACAGGGCTCCCTGGTGAAGCTTTCTTT.

V and J are TRBV30 and TRBJ1-1; D gene unclear. With 2 bases removed from V and 2 bases from J, the gap between germline ends came to 9 bases. This CDR3 spans 13 amino acids. Germline CDR1 and CDR2: GTSNPN and SVGIG (reference sequence). The CDR3 is CAWSSSINTEAFF. CDR3 nucleotide sequence: TGTGCCTGGAGTTCCTCCATTAACACTGAAGCTTTCTTT.

V and J are TRBV11-2 and TRBJ2-1; no clear D. Trimming removed 0 bases at V and 4 bases at J, with 10 bases between. The CDR3 has 15 amino acids. Germline-derived CDR1 and CDR2 are SGHAT and FQNNGV. CDR3 loop: CASSLEQSGYNEQFF. The CDR3 DNA reads TGTGCCAGCAGCTTAGAACAGTCAGGTTACAATGAGCAGTTCTTC.

Details on this clone: Other DNA sequences in this specimen translate into the identical CDR3. The chain employs TRBV5-1 and TRBJ2-5; 8 bases map to TRBD1. Germline V gene sequence: CDR1 SGHRS, CDR2 YFSETQ. This CDR3 is 13 amino acids long. V lost 3 bases and J lost 5; bases outside the gene matches: 3. As DNA, the CDR3 is TGCGCCAGCAGCTCCGGACAGGGCGAGACCCAGTACTTC. It encodes CASSSGQGETQYF.

The rearrangement links TRBV11-2 to TRBJ1-1; D possibly corresponds to TRBD1 (5 bases). Per germline, CDR1 SGHAT and CDR2 FQNNGV. The CDR3 covers 12 residues. Trimming left V 2 bases short and J 14 bases short, with 15 bases between. DNA of the CDR3: TGTGCCAGCAGCTTATTCCAGGGAAACACGTTCTTT. Protein: CASSLFQGNTFF.

This clone was seen a few times. This chain joins TRBV7-9 and TRBJ2-2; the D is unclear. The length of the CDR3 is 16 residues. The germline CDR1 and CDR2 sequences are SEHNR and FQNEAQ (reference sequence). V gave up 2 bases and J gave up 1 base, with 11 bases separating them. This CDR3 is CASSLRFEVNTGELFF. DNA of the CDR3: TGTGCCAGCAGCTTACGGTTTGAAGTGAACACCGGGGAGCTGTTTTTT.

CDR3 DNA: TGTGCCAGCAGAAGGGGCCTCTCCTACAATGAGCAGTTCTTC. Translating gives CASRRGLSYNEQFF. The chain joins TRBV27 to TRBJ2-1; tentatively, D is TRBD1 (5 bases). Germline V gives CDR1 MNHEY, CDR2 SMNVEV (reference sequence). CDR3 size: 14 residues. Trimming took 6 bases from V and 0 from J, leaving 9 bases between them.

V usage is TRBV29-1 and J usage is TRBJ2-2; D may match TRBD1 or TRBD2 (6 bases each). V was cut by 0 bases and J by 2 bases, with 10 bases left in between. Germline assignment: CDR1 SQVTM and CDR2 ANQGSEA. The CDR3 extends over 15 amino acids. CDR3 in amino acids: CSVEEGGGNTGELFF. CDR3 in DNA: TGCAGCGTTGAAGAGGGGGGCGGAAACACCGGGGAGCTGTTTTTT.

In this sample, this clone turned up a few times. The chain couples TRBV7-9 to TRBJ1-2, with D tentatively TRBD1 (5 bases). Germline V CDR1 and CDR2: SEHNR, FQNEAQ (reference sequence). The CDR3 totals 16 residues. The germline V and J ends were trimmed by 6 bases and 3 bases, with 20 bases remaining between them. CDR3 in amino acids: CASSHDAGLGDYGYTF. The CDR3, as DNA: TGTGCCAGCAGTCACGATGCGGGACTCGGAGACTATGGCTACACCTTC.

There are a few counts of this clone. The V and J genes are TRBV18 and TRBJ2-1, with 9 positions matching TRBD2. The junction had 5 bases not matched to a gene; V was cut back by 1 base and J by 10 bases. Germline CDR1 KGHSH, CDR2 LQKENI. The CDR3 loop spans 14 amino acids. The CDR3 reads CASSPQGGREEQFF. CDR3 in DNA: TGTGCCAGCTCACCACAAGGCGGGAGGGAGGAGCAGTTCTTC.

CDR3 bases: TGTGCCAGCACTCGACAGGGTGACACTGAAGCTTTCTTT. Protein sequence: CASTRQGDTEAFF. This chain connects TRBV7-9 to TRBJ1-1; TRBD1 matches 7 bases. Germline V gene sequence: CDR1 SEHNR, CDR2 FQNEAQ (reference sequence). V lost 7 bases, J lost 3 bases, and 5 bases stayed unmatched. The CDR3 contains 13 residues.

This clone was observed a few times. The chain has TRBV12-5 and TRBJ2-1; D is unresolved. The CDR3 consists of 13 residues. Between the trimmed V and J ends, which lost 5 bases and 5 bases, there was a span of 10 bases. CDR1 and CDR2 (germline): LGHNT, FRNRAP. The CDR3 sequence is CASGAPMNNEQFF. The CDR3 DNA sequence: TGTGCTAGTGGTGCCCCGATGAACAATGAGCAGTTCTTC.

About this clone itself: Within the sample, other DNA sequences also encode this same CDR3. The rearrangement links TRBV30 to TRBJ2-7, with TRBD2 as a possible D gene (6 bases). Between the trimmed V and J ends, which lost 3 bases and 3 bases, there was a span of 9 bases. The germline gives CDR1 GTSNPN, CDR2 SVGIG (reference sequence). This CDR3 region has 12 residues. The CDR3 sequence: CAWSGTGYEQYF. CDR3 bases: TGTGCCTGGAGCGGGACTGGCTACGAGCAGTACTTC.

This clone was seen a handful of times. The chain joins TRBV5-1 to TRBJ1-2; D is ambiguous. The CDR3 is 11 amino acids. The germline V gene has CDR1 SGHRS and CDR2 YFSETQ. Deletions cut 2 bases from V and 7 bases from J, with 6 bases between. The CDR3 sequence is CASSFDRGYTF. The CDR3 DNA reads as TGCGCCAGCAGCTTTGATCGTGGCTACACCTTC.

The genes are TRBV29-1 and TRBJ2-3; weak D call: TRBD1 (5 bases). This CDR3 has 15 residues. Germline V lookup: CDR1 SQVTM, CDR2 ANQGSEA. V was pared by 7 bases and J by 2 bases, with 19 bases between. The CDR3 reads CSAPEGVPFTDTQYF. The CDR3, as DNA: TGCAGCGCCCCCGAAGGGGTCCCCTTCACAGATACGCAGTATTTT.

The chain is built from TRBV10-3 and TRBJ1-1; D is uncertain. The CDR3 sequence is 16 residues long. V lost 6 bases and J lost 0, with 17 bases in between. Germline-derived CDR1 and CDR2 are ENHRY and SYGVKD. Here the CDR3 reads CAIRDDFGRMNTEAFF. CDR3 DNA sequence: TGTGCCATCAGGGATGACTTTGGACGGATGAACACTGAAGCTTTCTTT.

The rearrangement joins TRBV12-5 to TRBJ2-1, with 13 bases matching TRBD2. V trimming: 0 bases; J trimming: 0 bases; junction bases outside the gene matches: 8. The CDR3 totals 20 residues. Looked up from germline, CDR1 is LGHNT and CDR2 is FRNRAP. The CDR3 DNA sequence: TGTGCTAGTGGTTTGGTCCTAAGGGGACTAGCGGGAAGCTCCTACAATGAGCAGTTCTTC. Amino acid sequence: CASGLVLRGLAGSSYNEQFF.

This clone was observed a few times. The chain couples TRBV28 to TRBJ2-1, with 10 bases lining up with TRBD2. Germline assignment: CDR1 MDHEN and CDR2 SYDVKM. The CDR3 has 18 residues. V lost 5 bases and J lost 5; bases outside the gene matches: 15. CDR3 DNA: TGTGCCAGCAGTCCCGCCTCGCCGACTAGCGGGTACGACAATGAGCAGTTCTTC. Its protein is CASSPASPTSGYDNEQFF.

This clone was seen a handful of times. The sample has other DNA sequences that encode this CDR3 too. The J gene is TRBJ1-5, the V gene TRBV5-1, with D uncertain. CDR3 length equals 14 residues. Germline assignment: CDR1 SGHRS and CDR2 YFSETQ. The V and J ends lost 3 bases and 0 bases respectively, with 7 bases between them. In DNA form, the CDR3 reads TGCGCCAGCAGCTCGGACGGTAGCAATCAGCCCCAGCATTTT. This codes for CASSSDGSNQPQHF.

In this sample, this clone turned up a few times. The CDR3 loop is CASSELGQVNTEAFF. The CDR3, as DNA: TGTGCCAGCAGTGAGCTGGGACAGGTGAACACTGAAGCTTTCTTT. This chain links TRBV6-1 with TRBJ1-1, with TRBD1 identical over 8 bases. CDR1 and CDR2 (germline): MNHNS, SASEGT. V gave up 3 bases and J gave up 0 bases; unmatched junction bases: 3. The CDR3 extends over 15 amino acids.

The V and J genes are TRBV14 and TRBJ2-7, with 11 bases fitting TRBD2. CDR3 size: 21 residues. CDR1 is SGHDN, CDR2 FVKESK, per germline. J was trimmed by 5 bases and V by 1 base; bases with no gene match: 22. The CDR3 DNA sequence: TGTGCCAGCAGCCAAGTTCCCCCGGGGCAGAGTAGCGGGAGGGCCCTCAACGAGCAGTACTTC. It codes for CASSQVPPGQSSGRALNEQYF.

The chain carries TRBV6-5 and TRBJ2-2; D is uncertain. CDR3 length: 13 amino acids. Germline CDR1 MNHEY, CDR2 SVGAGI. Trimming removed 6 bases from V and 7 bases from J, with 12 bases in between. In DNA, the CDR3 is TGTGCCAGCAGGGTGATAGACGGCGGGGAGCTGTTTTTT. Its translation: CASRVIDGGELFF.

V usage is TRBV5-1 and J usage is TRBJ2-2; TRBD1 or TRBD2 may be the D gene (5 bases each). CDR3 size: 13 residues. Deletions cut 3 bases from V and 7 bases from J, with 10 bases between. The V gene's germline CDR1 is SGHRS and CDR2 YFSETQ. CDR3 protein: CASSWETVGELFF. The CDR3 bases are TGCGCCAGCAGCTGGGAGACAGTCGGGGAGCTGTTTTTT.